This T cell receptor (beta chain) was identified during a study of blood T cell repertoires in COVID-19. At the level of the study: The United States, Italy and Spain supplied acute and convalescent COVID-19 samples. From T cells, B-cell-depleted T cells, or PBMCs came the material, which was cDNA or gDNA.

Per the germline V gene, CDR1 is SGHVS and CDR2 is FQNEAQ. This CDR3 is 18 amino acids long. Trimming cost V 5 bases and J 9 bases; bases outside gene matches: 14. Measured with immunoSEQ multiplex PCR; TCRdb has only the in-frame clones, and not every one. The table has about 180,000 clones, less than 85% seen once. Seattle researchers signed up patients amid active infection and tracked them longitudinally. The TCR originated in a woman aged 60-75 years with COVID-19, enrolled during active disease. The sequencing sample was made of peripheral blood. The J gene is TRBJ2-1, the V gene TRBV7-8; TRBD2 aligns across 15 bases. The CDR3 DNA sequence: TGTGCCAGCAGCCGAGGACTAGCGGGGGGGCTTTCCCGTAGTGAGCAGTTCTTC. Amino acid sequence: CASSRGLAGGLSRSEQFF.